The present T cell receptor (beta chain) was sequenced within a study of regulatory T cells in long-lasting Graves disease. Researchers made TCR beta libraries by using iRepertoire HTBI primers and running Arm-PCR on CDR3 regions. TCRdb analysed the multiplex PCR reads with MiXCR anew, one entry per CDR3 protein. In the table there are some 240,000 distinct CDR3 sequences, roughly 19% of which are singletons. Specified time point: newly diagnosed GD, antithyroid drugs for less than 3 months. With RNA extracted from PBMCs as input, the TCR library was made. Study-level points and caveats: Exclusively peripheral blood, rather than thyroid tissue, was studied.

This clonotype was seen at least ten times. Its antigen remains unknown. Between the trimmed V and J ends, which lost 3 bases and 4 bases, there was a span of 15 bases. The CDR3 has 15 amino acids. The sample was also reused in another study, on T cells in Graves' hyperthyroidism and ophthalmopathy.

The source material was peripheral blood mononuclear cells (PBMCs), sampled at new diagnosis, from a patient treated with antithyroid drugs. The chain has TRBV12-3 or TRBV12-4 and TRBJ2-5, with D possibly being TRBD2 (5 bases). This TCR derives from a woman in her 30s with Graves disease. CDR3 DNA: TGTGCCAGCAGTTTCGGTGGCGGGCCTTTAGAGACCCAGTACTTC. It translates to CASSFGGGPLETQYF.